This TCR beta chain was retrieved from a study of blood T cell repertoires in COVID-19. Original processing notes: The assay estimated nucleated cells by amplifying reference gene primers. Method: immunoSEQ multiplex PCR; TCRdb's copy keeps in-frame clones and lacks some. D and trimming come from the DNA, and the V and J calls and clone size come from that table. The sample holds under 65,000 clones, about four fifths seen once. The CDR3 sequence is 14 residues long. Germline V gives CDR1 MNHEY, CDR2 SVGAGI. V dropped 6 bases and J dropped 1; count of bases not matched to a gene: 3. The sequenced sample consisted of peripheral blood. The source is a woman in her sixties or seventies with acute or convalescent COVID-19. The rearrangement joins TRBV6-5 to TRBJ1-5; 7 bases are shared with TRBD1. In DNA form, the CDR3 reads TGTGCCAGCAGCCCGGACAGGAGCAATCAGCCCCAGCATTTT. Translation gives CASSPDRSNQPQHF.